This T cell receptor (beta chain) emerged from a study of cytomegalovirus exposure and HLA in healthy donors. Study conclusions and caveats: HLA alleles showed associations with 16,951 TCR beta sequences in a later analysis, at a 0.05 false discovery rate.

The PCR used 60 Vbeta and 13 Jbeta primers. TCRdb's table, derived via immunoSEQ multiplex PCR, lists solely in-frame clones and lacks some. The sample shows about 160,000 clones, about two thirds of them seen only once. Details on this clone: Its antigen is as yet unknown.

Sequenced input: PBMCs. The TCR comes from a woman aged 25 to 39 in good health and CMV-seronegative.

The CDR3 loop is CASSRVGTSGPYEQYF. In DNA, the CDR3 is TGTGCCAGCAGCAGAGTTGGGACTAGCGGTCCCTACGAGCAGTACTTC. V is TRBV5-4 and J is TRBJ2-7; 11 nucleotides align to TRBD2. The CDR3 loop spans 16 amino acids. Germline trimming cut 4 bases from V and 2 bases from J; bases unmatched to any gene: 8. Per germline, CDR1 SGHNT and CDR2 YYREEE (reference sequence).